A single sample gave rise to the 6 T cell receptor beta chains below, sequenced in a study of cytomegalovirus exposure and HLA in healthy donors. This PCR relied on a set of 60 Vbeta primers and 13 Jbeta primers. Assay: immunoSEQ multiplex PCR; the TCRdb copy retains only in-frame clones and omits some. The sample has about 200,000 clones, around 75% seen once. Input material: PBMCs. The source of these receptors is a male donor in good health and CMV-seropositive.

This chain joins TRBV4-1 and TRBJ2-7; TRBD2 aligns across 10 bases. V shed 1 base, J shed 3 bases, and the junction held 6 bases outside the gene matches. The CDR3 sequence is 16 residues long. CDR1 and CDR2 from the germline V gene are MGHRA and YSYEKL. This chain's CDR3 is CASSQGPGTSDYEQYF. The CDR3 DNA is TGCGCCAGCAGCCAAGGCCCTGGGACTAGCGACTACGAGCAGTACTTC.

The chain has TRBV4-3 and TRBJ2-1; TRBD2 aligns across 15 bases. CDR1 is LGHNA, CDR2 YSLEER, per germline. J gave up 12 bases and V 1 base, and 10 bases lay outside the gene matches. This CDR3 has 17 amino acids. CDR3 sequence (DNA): TGCGCCAGCAGCCAAGGTCCTCCCGGGACTAGCGGGGGGCGGCAGTTCTTC. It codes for CASSQGPPGTSGGRQFF.

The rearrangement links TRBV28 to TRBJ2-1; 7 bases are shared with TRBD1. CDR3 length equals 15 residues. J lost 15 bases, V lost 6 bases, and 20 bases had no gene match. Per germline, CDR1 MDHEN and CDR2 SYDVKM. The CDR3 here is CASSATSGQSSSGFF. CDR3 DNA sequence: TGTGCCAGCAGCGCGACTTCGGGACAGTCCTCTTCGGGGTTCTTC.

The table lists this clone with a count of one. CDR3 nucleotide sequence: TGTGCCAGTAGTATCGACGACAAAGGATCCTATGGCTACACCTTC. Its translation: CASSIDDKGSYGYTF. The rearrangement uses TRBV19 and TRBJ1-2; D remains unclear. Germline V lookup: CDR1 LNHDA, CDR2 SQIVND (reference sequence). Trimming pared 3 bases from V and 4 bases from J, leaving 15 bases between. The CDR3 is made up of 15 amino acids.

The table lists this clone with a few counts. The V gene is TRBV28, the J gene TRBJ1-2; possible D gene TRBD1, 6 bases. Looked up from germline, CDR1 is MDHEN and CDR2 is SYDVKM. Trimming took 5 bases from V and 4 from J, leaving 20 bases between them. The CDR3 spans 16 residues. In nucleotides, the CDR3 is TGTGCCAGCAGTCCGGTTGAACTTTCAGGGGTCTATGGCTACACCTTC. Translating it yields CASSPVELSGVYGYTF.

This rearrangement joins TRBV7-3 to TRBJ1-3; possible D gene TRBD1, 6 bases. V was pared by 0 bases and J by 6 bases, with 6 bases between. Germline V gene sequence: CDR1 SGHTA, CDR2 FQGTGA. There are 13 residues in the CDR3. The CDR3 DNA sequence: TGTGCCAGCAGCTTAACGGGACAAAACACCATATATTTT. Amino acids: CASSLTGQNTIYF.